These T cell receptor beta chains were read from a single sample in a study of T cells in Graves' hyperthyroidism and ophthalmopathy. TCRdb independently ran MiXCR on the multiplex PCR reads; one entry per CDR3 protein. In the table there are about 360,000 distinct CDR3 sequences, 25% of which are singletons. The sequenced sample consisted of blood. Receptors originate from a man aged 50 or older with Graves' hyperthyroidism. Both conserved end residues are part of each CDR3. Fields, in order: D gene, V gene, J gene, clone size, CDR3 protein, CDR3 DNA. The D gene is left open where the match is weak. Size is omitted from some rows. Given values are once, few, many or a class for expanded clones.

>.|TRBV6-1|TRBJ1-1|few
CASSVAQGPEAFF
TGTGCCAGCAGTGTGGCGCAGGGTCCCGAAGCTTTCTTT
>TRBD1|TRBV18|TRBJ2-2|.
CASSPPWDRANTGELFF
TGTGCCAGCTCACCCCCCTGGGACAGGGCTAACACCGGGGAGCTGTTTTTT
>.|TRBV27|TRBJ2-7|many
CASSRHLLSSYEQYF
TGTGCCAGCAGTAGACACCTACTTAGCTCCTACGAGCAGTACTTC
>.|TRBV28|TRBJ1-1|many
CASSLIGGTEAFF
TGTGCCAGCAGTTTAATAGGTGGCACTGAAGCTTTCTTT
>TRBD2|TRBV11-3|TRBJ2-7|few
CASSPRSGATYEQYF
TGTGCCAGCAGCCCCCGTAGCGGGGCCACCTACGAGCAGTACTTC
>.|TRBV11-2|TRBJ2-7|.
CASSRRRGQRAWRYYEQYF
TGTGCCAGCAGCCGTCGGCGGGGCCAGCGGGCTTGGAGGTACTACGAGCAGTACTTC
>.|TRBV15|TRBJ1-2|.
CATSRGFDYGYTF
TGTGCCACCAGCAGAGGATTTGACTATGGCTACACCTTC
>TRBD2|TRBV27|TRBJ2-1|few
CASSPRGGLAGEYEQFF
TGTGCCAGCAGTCCCCGTGGGGGACTAGCGGGAGAGTATGAGCAGTTCTTC
>TRBD2|TRBV28|TRBJ2-5|few
CASSLVPAGGIQTQYF
TGTGCCAGCAGTTTAGTGCCAGCGGGAGGTATTCAGACCCAGTACTTC
>.|TRBV7-9|TRBJ2-3|.
CASSLDPRGSFGTDTQYF
TGTGCCAGCAGCTTGGACCCGAGGGGGAGTTTTGGTACAGATACGCAGTATTTT
>.|TRBV29-1|TRBJ2-7|.
CSASDIYEQYF
TGCAGCGCGTCGGACATCTACGAGCAGTACTTC
>.|TRBV10-3|TRBJ2-7|.
CAINDGPRQTYEQYF
TGTGCCATCAATGATGGACCGAGACAGACCTACGAGCAGTACTTC
>TRBD1|TRBV7-6|TRBJ2-7|few
CASGLSGGNEQYF
TGTGCCAGCGGCTTGTCAGGGGGCAACGAGCAGTACTTC
>TRBD2|TRBV12-3/TRBV12-4|TRBJ2-3|.
CASSSPRASGRDTQYF
TGTGCCAGCAGCTCGCCTAGGGCTAGCGGGAGAGATACGCAGTATTTT
>.|TRBV29-1|TRBJ1-2|once
CSVPRTQGYYGYTF
TGCAGCGTTCCTCGTACCCAGGGCTACTATGGCTACACCTTC
>.|TRBV27|TRBJ1-5|few
CASSLYGYNQPQHF
TGTGCCAGCAGTTTGTACGGATACAATCAGCCCCAGCATTTT
>TRBD2|TRBV4-2|TRBJ2-7|few
CASSPRTSGGTYEQYF
TGTGCCAGCAGCCCGCGGACTAGCGGAGGGACCTACGAGCAGTACTTC
>.|TRBV2|TRBJ1-5|.
CASSEGQVPGQPQHF
TGTGCCAGCAGTGAAGGACAGGTCCCTGGTCAGCCCCAGCATTTT
>TRBD2|TRBV7-2|TRBJ2-2|.
CASSLSSGSGELFF
TGTGCCAGCAGCTTATCTAGCGGGTCCGGGGAGCTGTTTTTT
>TRBD1|TRBV6-1|TRBJ1-1|.
CASSPWTGLNTEAFF
TGTGCCAGCAGCCCCTGGACAGGACTAAACACTGAAGCTTTCTTT
>.|TRBV6-2/TRBV6-3|TRBJ2-7|many
CASSYGEESYEQYF
TGTGCCAGCAGTTACGGGGAGGAATCCTACGAGCAGTACTTC
>.|TRBV7-2|TRBJ1-2|.
CASSLGPGESYGYTF
TGTGCCAGCAGCTTAGGGCCAGGGGAATCCTATGGCTACACCTTC
>.|TRBV6-2/TRBV6-3|TRBJ1-2|many
CASRNDRATYGYTF
TGTGCCAGCAGAAACGACAGAGCTACGTATGGCTACACCTTC
>.|TRBV5-1|TRBJ2-5|few
CASSWGTEETQYF
TGCGCCAGCAGCTGGGGGACGGAAGAGACCCAGTACTTC
>.|TRBV9|TRBJ2-1|.
CASSDLGSSYNEQFF
TGTGCCAGCAGCGACTTAGGGAGTTCCTACAATGAGCAGTTCTTC
>TRBD2|TRBV9|TRBJ2-7|.
CASSGLAGGPREQYF
TGTGCCAGCAGCGGACTAGCGGGAGGGCCGAGGGAGCAGTACTTC
>.|TRBV6-6|TRBJ2-2|.
CASSYTTGELFF
TGTGCCAGCAGTTACACCACCGGGGAGCTGTTTTTT
>.|TRBV2|TRBJ1-5|few
CASSERLQPQHF
TGTGCCAGCAGTGAGAGGTTGCAGCCCCAGCATTTT
>.|TRBV18|TRBJ1-1|many
CASSPPRLTTEAFF
TGTGCCAGCTCACCACCCAGGTTGACCACTGAAGCTTTCTTT
>.|TRBV7-3|TRBJ2-3|.
CASSPARGGDTQYF
TGTGCCAGCAGCCCAGCCCGGGGCGGAGATACGCAGTATTTT
>.|TRBV30|TRBJ2-2|few
CAWTQWGTGELFF
TGTGCCTGGACCCAGTGGGGGACCGGGGAGCTGTTTTTT
>.|TRBV7-3|TRBJ2-6|.
CASSSGVGANVLTF
TGTGCCAGCAGCTCAGGGGTTGGGGCCAACGTCCTGACTTTC
>.|TRBV12-5|TRBJ2-7|.
CASGSRNYEQYF
TGTGCTAGTGGTTCCCGGAACTACGAGCAGTACTTC
>.|TRBV3-1|TRBJ1-1|many
CASSQVAAGEAFF
TGTGCCAGCAGCCAAGTCGCTGCAGGTGAAGCTTTCTTT
>TRBD1|TRBV20-1|TRBJ2-1|many
CSAHRGNEQFF
TGCAGTGCTCACAGGGGCAATGAGCAGTTCTTC
>.|TRBV10-1|TRBJ1-1|many
CASSESVGRSTEAFF
TGCGCCAGCAGTGAGTCGGTGGGCAGAAGTACTGAAGCTTTCTTT
>TRBD2|TRBV28|TRBJ2-1|many
CASSLSGRPSSYNEQFF
TGTGCCAGCAGTTTAAGCGGGAGGCCGAGCTCCTACAATGAGCAGTTCTTC
>TRBD1|TRBV19|TRBJ1-1|.
CASSPEGAQAFF
TGTGCCAGTAGTCCCGAGGGGGCCCAAGCTTTCTTT
>TRBD1|TRBV5-1|TRBJ2-7|few
CASSLLGTESYEQYF
TGCGCCAGCAGCTTGCTTGGGACAGAAAGCTACGAGCAGTACTTC
>.|TRBV20-1|TRBJ1-1|few
CSAKPGQLNTEAFF
TGCAGTGCTAAACCCGGACAGTTGAACACTGAAGCTTTCTTT
>TRBD2|TRBV6-1|TRBJ2-3|.
CAITIAGGDTQYF
TGTGCCATCACCATAGCGGGAGGGGACACGCAGTATTTT
>TRBD2|TRBV19|TRBJ2-7|.
CASSSRTSTYEQYF
TGTGCCAGTAGTTCCCGGACTAGCACCTACGAGCAGTACTTC
>.|TRBV7-3|TRBJ2-2|many
CASSLRQGGNAGELFF
TGTGCCAGCAGCTTAAGGCAGGGAGGAAATGCCGGGGAGCTGTTTTTT
>TRBD1|TRBV7-6|TRBJ2-2|.
CASRNSGGWTGELFF
TGTGCCAGCAGAAATTCAGGGGGCTGGACCGGGGAGCTGTTTTTT
>TRBD1|TRBV25-1|TRBJ2-7|few
CASSDGTAIYEQYF
TGTGCCAGCAGTGACGGGACAGCTATCTACGAGCAGTACTTC
>.|TRBV7-7|TRBJ2-7|few
CASSSALGVGEQYF
TGTGCCAGCAGCTCAGCTCTCGGGGTCGGCGAGCAGTACTTC
>TRBD2|TRBV27|TRBJ2-3|many
CASSLGATSGSSGTDTQYF
TGTGCCAGCAGTTTAGGGGCCACTAGCGGGAGTTCGGGCACAGATACGCAGTATTTT
>.|TRBV2|TRBJ1-2|.
CASSDQAGGYTF
TGTGCCAGCAGTGACCAGGCGGGGGGCTACACCTTC
>TRBD2|TRBV10-1|TRBJ2-5|.
CASSEGTSGVIGETQYF
TGCGCCAGCAGTGAGGGGACTAGCGGAGTAATTGGAGAGACCCAGTACTTC
>.|TRBV3-1|TRBJ1-4|.
CASSQRVFATNEKLFF
TGTGCCAGCAGCCAACGCGTTTTTGCAACTAATGAAAAACTGTTTTTT
>.|TRBV12-3/TRBV12-4|TRBJ2-3|few
CASRTQGSTDTQYF
TGTGCCAGCAGAACACAGGGATCAACAGATACGCAGTATTTT
>.|TRBV6-1|TRBJ2-1|many
CASRSLSGSSYNEQFF
TGTGCCAGCAGATCCCTTAGCGGCAGCTCCTACAATGAGCAGTTCTTC
>.|TRBV6-1|TRBJ2-2|.
CASSPTRLNTGELFF
TGTGCCAGCAGTCCTACCAGATTGAACACCGGGGAGCTGTTTTTT
>.|TRBV27|TRBJ2-1|many
CASSSQGGSYNEQFF
TGTGCCAGCAGTTCACAGGGGGGGTCCTACAATGAGCAGTTCTTC
>.|TRBV12-3/TRBV12-4|TRBJ2-5|many
CASSFGLRGTQYF
TGTGCCAGCAGTTTTGGTCTAAGGGGGACCCAGTACTTC
>TRBD2|TRBV4-2|TRBJ2-1|.
CASSQDRREGEQFF
TGTGCCAGCAGCCAAGATAGGCGGGAGGGTGAGCAGTTCTTC
>.|TRBV3-1|TRBJ2-5|many
CASSQDIQGRETQYF
TGTGCCAGCAGCCAAGATATCCAGGGACGGGAGACCCAGTACTTC
>.|TRBV7-9|TRBJ2-7|many
CASSTSRGFREQYF
TGTGCCAGCAGCACGAGCCGGGGGTTCCGCGAGCAGTACTTC
>.|TRBV20-1|TRBJ2-7|.
CSANVGTGEQYF
TGCAGTGCTAATGTCGGGACGGGGGAGCAGTACTTC
>.|TRBV20-1|TRBJ1-5|.
CSVGRVNQPQHF
TGCAGTGTGGGAAGGGTCAATCAGCCCCAGCATTTT